This paragraph covers one T cell receptor (beta chain) sequence. Its target is not known. The method was immunoSEQ multiplex PCR; TCRdb's version includes in-frame clones alone and lacks a portion of them. The sample contains 130,000 to 150,000 clones, around 90% of which appear only once. This record comes from a study of graft-versus-host responses after intestinal transplantation. Study-level information: Recipients were given multivisceral, liver-intestinal, or isolated intestinal transplants. All recipients got anti-thymocyte globulin induction, then tacrolimus and steroids for approximately 3 years. Findings and caveats of the study: Within allografts, high graft-versus-host to host-versus-graft clonal ratios were seen among patients with graft-donor T cell macrochimerism. Researchers found GvH clones in recipient marrow, and some showed up first in ileum or blood.

The germline gives CDR1 MNHEY, CDR2 SVGAGI. Trimming took 2 bases from V and 9 from J, leaving 5 bases between them. This CDR3 contains 12 residues. The sequences come from unstimulated CD4+ T cells sorted from spleen or lymph node cells, collected before intestinal transplant. This chain uses TRBV6-5 with TRBJ1-6; unclear D gene. This TCR derives from a human donor who received an intestinal transplant. CDR3: CASSYNASPLHF. For the CDR3, the DNA is TGTGCCAGCAGTTACAACGCTTCACCCCTCCACTTT.